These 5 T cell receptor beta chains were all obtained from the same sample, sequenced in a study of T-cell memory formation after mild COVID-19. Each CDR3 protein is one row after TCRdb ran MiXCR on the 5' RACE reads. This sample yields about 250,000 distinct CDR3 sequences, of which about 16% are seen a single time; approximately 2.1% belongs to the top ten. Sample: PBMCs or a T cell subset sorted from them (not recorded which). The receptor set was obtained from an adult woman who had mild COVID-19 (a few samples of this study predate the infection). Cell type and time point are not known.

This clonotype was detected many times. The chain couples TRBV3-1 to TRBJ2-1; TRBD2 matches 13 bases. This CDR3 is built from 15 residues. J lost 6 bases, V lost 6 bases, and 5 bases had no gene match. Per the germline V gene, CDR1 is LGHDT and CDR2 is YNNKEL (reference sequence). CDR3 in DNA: TGTGCCAGCAGGCCCACTAGCGGGGGGGCCAATGAGCAGTTCTTC. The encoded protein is CASRPTSGGANEQFF.

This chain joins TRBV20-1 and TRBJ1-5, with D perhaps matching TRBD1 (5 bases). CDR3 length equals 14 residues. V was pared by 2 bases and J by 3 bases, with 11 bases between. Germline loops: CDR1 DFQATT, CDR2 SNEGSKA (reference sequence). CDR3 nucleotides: TGCAGTGCTAGATCGGGGGAACCCAATCAGCCCCAGCATTTT. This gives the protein CSARSGEPNQPQHF.

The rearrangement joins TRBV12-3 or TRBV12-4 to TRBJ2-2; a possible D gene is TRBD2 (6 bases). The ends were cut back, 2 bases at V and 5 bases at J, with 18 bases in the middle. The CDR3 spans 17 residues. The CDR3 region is CASSLRVRGTHTGELFF. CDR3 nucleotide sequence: TGTGCCAGCAGTTTAAGGGTCCGGGGGACCCATACCGGGGAGCTGTTTTTT.

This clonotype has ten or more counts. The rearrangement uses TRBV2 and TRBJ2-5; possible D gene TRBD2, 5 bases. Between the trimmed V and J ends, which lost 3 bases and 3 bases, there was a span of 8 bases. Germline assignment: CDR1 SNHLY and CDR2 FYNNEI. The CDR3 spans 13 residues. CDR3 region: CASSERRKETQYF. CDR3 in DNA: TGTGCCAGCAGTGAGAGGAGGAAAGAGACCCAGTACTTC.

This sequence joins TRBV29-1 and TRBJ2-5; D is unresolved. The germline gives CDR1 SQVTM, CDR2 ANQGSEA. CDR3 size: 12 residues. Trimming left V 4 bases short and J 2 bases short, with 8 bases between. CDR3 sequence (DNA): TGCAGCGTTGCGCAGAGACAAGAGACCCAGTACTTC. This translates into CSVAQRQETQYF.